The 14 T cell receptor beta chains below were found in one sample sequenced in a study of T cells in Graves' hyperthyroidism and ophthalmopathy (dated 2019 in TCRdb). The method behind the library was multiplex PCR. The data were produced on an Illumina HiSeq 2000. The TCR beta CDR3 regions were amplified from RNA transcripts. The TCR CDR3 was subjected to a first round of RT-PCR using the HTBI primer set and the Qiagen OneStep RT-PCR kit. Starting from the raw public reads, TCRdb applied fastp trimming at Q25, assembled clones with MiXCR and retained in-frame beta chains. Records with the same CDR3 protein are collapsed into one entry carrying the most frequent genes and DNA. In all, the sample holds approximately 560,000 distinct CDR3 sequences, and 15% to 17% of those were seen once. The top ten hold around 7.5% of the sample. Sequenced material: blood. The receptor source for this set is a woman in her twenties or thirties with Graves' hyperthyroidism.

This clonotype was observed a handful of times. The V and J genes are TRBV5-1 and TRBJ1-3; no clear D gene. The CDR3 loop spans 17 amino acids. V gave up 1 base and J gave up 0 bases, with 14 bases separating them. The germline V gene has CDR1 SGHRS and CDR2 YFSETQ. The CDR3 nucleotides read TGCGCCAGCAGCTTGATGGCAGCCTTTAGCTCTGGAAACACCATATATTTT. The encoded protein is CASSLMAAFSSGNTIYF.

A few counts support this clonotype. This CDR3 reads CASSLKLNDYEQYF. In DNA form, the CDR3 reads TGTGCCAGCAGTTTGAAACTGAATGACTACGAGCAGTACTTC. This chain joins TRBV27 and TRBJ2-7; no reliable D call. Per germline, CDR1 MNHEY and CDR2 SMNVEV (reference sequence). This CDR3 region has 14 residues. Between the trimmed V and J ends, which lost 3 bases and 3 bases, there was a span of 12 bases.

This clonotype was recorded many times. V usage is TRBV6-2 or TRBV6-3 and J usage is TRBJ2-1; 10 bases are a match to TRBD2. Looked up from germline, CDR1 is MNHEY and CDR2 is SVGEGT. J was trimmed by 9 bases and V by 7 bases; bases with no gene match: 15. This CDR3 has 16 amino acids. CDR3 sequence: CASITLAGAPTSEQFF. CDR3 bases: TGTGCCAGCATTACTCTAGCGGGGGCCCCGACAAGTGAGCAGTTCTTC.

The chain joins TRBV19 to TRBJ2-2; D not certain. Per germline, CDR1 LNHDA and CDR2 SQIVND (reference sequence). This CDR3 region has 13 residues. Trimming removed 6 bases at V and 5 bases at J, with 10 bases between. The CDR3 nucleotides read TGTGCCAGTAGCCCCTCGACGACCGGGGAGCTGTTTTTT. Its translation: CASSPSTTGELFF.

This clonotype was seen a handful of times. The chain combines TRBV10-3 with TRBJ2-2, with D possibly being TRBD2 (5 bases). The CDR3 spans 13 residues. Germline V gene lookup returns CDR1 ENHRY and CDR2 SYGVKD. The CDR3 DNA reads as TGTGCATCAAGCGGCCCGAACACCGGGGAGCTGTTTTTT. Translating it yields CASSGPNTGELFF.

Ten or more counts support this clonotype. The chain couples TRBV7-3 to TRBJ2-1; D is possibly TRBD2 (5 bases). CDR1 is SGHTA, CDR2 FQGTGA, per germline. This CDR3 region has 15 residues. Trimming left V 2 bases short and J 4 bases short, with 12 bases between. The CDR3 reads CASSLAPGGYNEQFF. CDR3 sequence (DNA): TGTGCCAGCAGCTTAGCCCCGGGCGGGTACAATGAGCAGTTCTTC.

This clonotype occurred many times. The chain couples TRBV7-2 to TRBJ1-2, with unresolved D. The V end lost 1 base, the J end lost 3 bases, and 6 bases lay between the germline ends. Germline values: CDR1 SGHTA, CDR2 FQGNSA. CDR3 length: 13 residues. CDR3: CASSLGTYYGYTF. The CDR3 DNA sequence: TGTGCCAGCAGCTTAGGAACCTACTATGGCTACACCTTC.

The table lists this clonotype with many counts. The rearrangement links TRBV6-1 to TRBJ1-5, with D uncertain. Germline V lookup: CDR1 MNHNS, CDR2 SASEGT. V was pared by 6 bases and J by 0 bases, with 12 bases between. This CDR3 region has 15 residues. The CDR3 DNA is TGTGCCAGCAGCCCCGGTGTATATAGCAATCAGCCCCAGCATTTT. Translating it yields CASSPGVYSNQPQHF.

V is TRBV20-1 and J is TRBJ2-1, with 10 bases matching TRBD2. CDR3 length: 16 amino acids. Germline assignment: CDR1 DFQATT and CDR2 SNEGSKA (reference sequence). V shed 0 bases, J shed 7 bases, and the junction held 9 bases outside the gene matches. CDR3 sequence reads: CSARDLLVTSGNEQFF. Here the CDR3 DNA reads TGCAGTGCTAGAGATCTACTCGTGACTAGCGGGAATGAGCAGTTCTTC.

Comments on this clonotype: The germline gene is not matched at one end of the junction; a read error may be the cause. The V call is TRBV3-1, the J call TRBJ2-7, with D hard to call. The CDR3 sequence is 13 residues long. The germline V gene encodes CDR1 LGHDT and CDR2 YNNKEL (reference sequence). CDR3 sequence reads: CASSSPVTYGQYF. Written as DNA, the CDR3 is TGTGCCAGCAGCAGCCCCGTAACCTACGGGCAGTACTTC.

This clonotype has ten or more counts. This chain uses TRBV28 with TRBJ2-7, with TRBD2 identical over 7 bases. Trimming took 2 bases from V and 0 from J; bases not matched to a gene: 4. This CDR3 contains 15 residues. Per germline, CDR1 MDHEN and CDR2 SYDVKM. The CDR3 region is CASSLHSGPSYEQYF. The CDR3 DNA is TGTGCCAGCAGTTTACATAGCGGGCCCTCCTACGAGCAGTACTTC.

This clonotype was seen at least ten times. The chain uses TRBV27 and TRBJ2-1, with D perhaps being TRBD1 or TRBD2 (5 bases each). The germline V gene encodes CDR1 MNHEY and CDR2 SMNVEV (reference sequence). The length of the CDR3 is 15 residues. V lost 8 bases and J lost 8, with 22 bases in between. The CDR3 nucleotides read TGTGCCAGCTCATCGTGGGGCGGCGCGGGCGATGAGCAGTTCTTC. Protein product: CASSSWGGAGDEQFF.

This clonotype has only a few counts. The V gene is TRBV7-3, the J gene TRBJ2-6; perhaps TRBD1 as D (5 bases). The V end was cut by 5 bases, the J end by 2 bases, with 7 bases between. Germline values: CDR1 SGHTA, CDR2 FQGTGA. CDR3 length: 14 residues. CDR3 loop: CASSPGPGANVLTF. The CDR3 nucleotides read TGTGCCAGCAGCCCAGGGCCTGGGGCCAACGTCCTGACTTTC. The variable domain in full, with the rest retrieved from reference TRBV7-3 and TRBJ2-6, is GAGVSQTPSNKVTEKGKYVELRCDPISGHTALYWYRQSLGQGPEFLIYFQGTGAADDSGLPNDRFFAVRPEGSVSTLKIQRTERGDSAVYLCASSPGPGANVLTFGAGSRLTVL.

Here the CDR3 reads CAWSGQQGEKLFF. CDR3 coding DNA: TGTGCCTGGAGTGGGCAGCAGGGTGAAAAACTGTTTTTT. This chain connects TRBV30 to TRBJ1-4, with D tentatively TRBD1 (5 bases). The CDR3 is made up of 13 amino acids. Germline V gene sequence: CDR1 GTSNPN, CDR2 SVGIG (reference sequence). V was pared by 1 base and J by 7 bases, with 10 bases between.